The sample holds a few counts of the clone carrying this T cell receptor (beta chain). The CDR3 covers 14 residues. V was pared by 2 bases and J by 5 bases, with 2 bases of the junction left unmatched. The germline V gene has CDR1 SGHTA and CDR2 FQGNSA. Authors' data handling: It was from reference gene primer amplification that nucleated cell counts were estimated. The repertoire was sequenced with immunoSEQ multiplex PCR; TCRdb's copy has only in-frame clones and lacks some. V and J calls and clone size are those listed in that table; D and trimming were worked out from the DNA. The top ten hold 25% to 30% of the sample, which has around 77,000 clones, around three quarters seen once. This sample stems from a study of blood T cell repertoires in COVID-19. Overall study context: The samples span acute and convalescent COVID-19 from the United States, Italy and Spain. T cells, B-cell-depleted T cells, or PBMCs supplied cDNA or gDNA.

The rearrangement joins TRBV7-2 to TRBJ1-5, with 8 bases fitting TRBD1. The TCR was taken from a woman of 80 years or more with active or convalescent COVID-19. Source material: peripheral blood. The CDR3 protein is CASSLTGGDQPQHF. CDR3 nucleotide sequence: TGTGCCAGCAGCTTAACAGGGGGGGATCAGCCCCAGCATTTT.